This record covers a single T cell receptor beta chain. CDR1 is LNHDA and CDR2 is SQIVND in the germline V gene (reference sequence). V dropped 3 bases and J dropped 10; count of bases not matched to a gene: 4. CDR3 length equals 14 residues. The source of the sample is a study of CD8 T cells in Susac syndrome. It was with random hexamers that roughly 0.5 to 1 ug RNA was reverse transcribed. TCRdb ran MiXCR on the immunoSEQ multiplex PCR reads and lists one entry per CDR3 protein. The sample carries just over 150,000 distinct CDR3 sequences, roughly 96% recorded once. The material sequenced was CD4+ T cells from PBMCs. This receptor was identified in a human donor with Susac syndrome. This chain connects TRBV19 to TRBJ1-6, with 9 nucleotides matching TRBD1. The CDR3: CASSMDRGGSPLHF. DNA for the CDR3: TGTGCCAGTAGTATGGACAGGGGAGGATCACCCCTCCACTTT.